The 22 T cell receptor beta chains below come from one sample, sequenced in a study of blood T cell repertoires in COVID-19 (dated by TCRdb to the early 2020s). Library preparation was by the immunoSEQ multiplex PCR assay. TCRdb re-hosts the immuneACCESS table, in-frame sequences only. Its copies lack some clones; in the studies checked, an unresolved V gene accounts for under half of them, and the cause for the rest is not known. The sample table holds 57,000 or so clones, of which approximately 80% were seen once. The leading ten clones occupy roughly 18% of the sample. The specimen was peripheral blood. These TCRs come from a man aged 55 to 70 with acute or convalescent COVID-19.

This clone appeared a single time. The chain combines TRBV7-9 with TRBJ2-7; 8 bases match TRBD1. This CDR3 region has 15 residues. The germline gives CDR1 SEHNR, CDR2 FQNEAQ (reference sequence). V gave up 5 bases and J gave up 4 bases; unmatched junction bases: 10. The CDR3 region has the DNA TGTGCCAGCAGCGGAAAGACAGGGGATGTTTACGAGCAGTACTTC. Protein sequence: CASSGKTGDVYEQYF.

This sequence joins TRBV19 and TRBJ2-3; D perhaps matches TRBD2 (7 bases). Trimming left V 9 bases short and J 1 base short, with 14 bases between. The CDR3 is 14 residues long. Germline lookup yields CDR1 LNHDA and CDR2 SQIVND (reference sequence). The CDR3 region is CASNQGRGTDTQYF. For the CDR3, the DNA is TGTGCCAGCAACCAGGGGAGGGGCACAGATACGCAGTATTTT.

The CDR3 here is CASSVAGRDEQYF. Here the CDR3 DNA reads TGTGCCAGCAGTGTAGCAGGGCGCGACGAGCAGTACTTC. V gene TRBV25-1 combines with J gene TRBJ2-7, with D maybe TRBD1 (5 bases). The germline V gene encodes CDR1 MGHDK and CDR2 SYGVNS. The CDR3 length is 13 residues. The germline V and J ends were trimmed by 4 bases and 5 bases, with 12 bases remaining between them.

This clone was counted only a few times. This chain uses TRBV11-2 with TRBJ2-7, with 7 nucleotides matching TRBD2. The germline gives CDR1 SGHAT, CDR2 FQNNGV. The V gene end was trimmed by 0 bases and the J gene end by 4 bases; junction bases not matched to a gene: 6. The CDR3 covers 15 residues. The CDR3 loop reads CASSLELAPGYEQYF. CDR3 coding DNA: TGTGCCAGCAGCTTAGAACTAGCGCCGGGTTACGAGCAGTACTTC.

This chain joins TRBV29-1 and TRBJ2-3; D remains unclear. CDR1 SQVTM and CDR2 ANQGSEA come from the germline V gene. With 4 bases removed from V and 3 bases from J, the gap between germline ends came to 11 bases. This CDR3 is 13 amino acids long. CDR3 nucleotide sequence: TGCAGCGTTGTAATTATACAGACAGATACGCAGTATTTT. It is translated as CSVVIIQTDTQYF.

The chain uses TRBV20-1 and TRBJ1-5; perhaps TRBD1 as D (5 bases). CDR3 length: 17 amino acids. With 3 bases removed from V and 2 bases from J, the gap between germline ends came to 20 bases. The germline V gene has CDR1 DFQATT and CDR2 SNEGSKA (reference sequence). The CDR3 bases are TGCAGTGCTAGTTCGCCATTTGGACTAGGGGGCAATCAGCCCCAGCATTTT. Its translation: CSASSPFGLGGNQPQHF.

This chain uses TRBV7-9 with TRBJ2-3, with 9 bases aligning to TRBD2. CDR3 length: 15 amino acids. CDR1 and CDR2 (germline): SEHNR, FQNEAQ (reference sequence). The J segment lost 3 bases and the V segment lost 2 bases, leaving 3 bases of the junction unmatched. CDR3 sequence reads: CASSLTSGFTDTQYF. CDR3 bases: TGTGCCAGCAGCTTAACTAGCGGGTTTACAGATACGCAGTATTTT.

The V gene is TRBV19, the J gene TRBJ2-7; weak D call: TRBD2 (7 bases). The CDR3 is made up of 18 amino acids. V was pared by 4 bases and J by 0 bases, with 22 bases between. Germline V gene lookup returns CDR1 LNHDA and CDR2 SQIVND (reference sequence). In nucleotides, the CDR3 is TGTGCCAGTAGTACACCCTTCGGGGGGCGAGAGAACTCCTACGAGCAGTACTTC. Amino acids: CASSTPFGGRENSYEQYF.

The V gene is TRBV7-9, the J gene TRBJ1-2, with TRBD1 matching over 11 bases. Germline-derived CDR1 and CDR2 are SEHNR and FQNEAQ (reference sequence). Trimming at V came to 1 base and at J to 1 base, leaving 2 bases not matched to a gene. The CDR3 covers 16 residues. In nucleotides, the CDR3 is TGTGCCAGCAGCTTAGGGACAGGGGGCGATAACTATGGCTACACCTTC. Protein sequence: CASSLGTGGDNYGYTF.

The chain employs TRBV29-1 and TRBJ1-1, with 11 bases that match TRBD1. Germline V gene sequence: CDR1 SQVTM, CDR2 ANQGSEA. CDR3 length equals 14 residues. Trimming at V came to 3 bases and at J to 5 bases, leaving 5 bases not matched to a gene. The CDR3 coding sequence is TGCAGCGTTGAGTCCGGGACAGGGGGTACTGAAGCTTTCTTT. This translates into CSVESGTGGTEAFF.

The chain has TRBV7-3 and TRBJ2-1; 8 bases are shared with TRBD1. V lost 8 bases to trimming and J lost 1 base; unmatched junction nucleotides: 4. CDR1 is SGHTA, CDR2 FQGTGA, per germline. The CDR3 contains 14 residues. In DNA, the CDR3 is TGTGCCAGCGGCAGGACAGGGTCCTACAATGAGCAGTTCTTC. It encodes CASGRTGSYNEQFF.

V usage is TRBV18 and J usage is TRBJ2-5, with D possibly being TRBD2 (5 bases). The V gene's germline CDR1 is KGHSH and CDR2 LQKENI. V gave up 5 bases and J gave up 4 bases, with 11 bases separating them. This CDR3 region has 13 residues. CDR3 region: CASSSGESETQYF. CDR3 sequence (DNA): TGTGCCAGCTCATCCGGGGAATCAGAGACCCAGTACTTC.

V usage is TRBV18 and J usage is TRBJ2-5, with 10 bases lining up with TRBD2. Trimming took 6 bases from V and 5 from J; bases not matched to a gene: 6. The germline CDR1 and CDR2 sequences are KGHSH and LQKENI. The CDR3 sequence is 14 residues long. The CDR3, as DNA: TGTGCCAGCTCGGGGACTAGCGCGACTGAGACCCAGTACTTC. The encoded protein is CASSGTSATETQYF.

J is TRBJ2-1 and V is TRBV7-9; weak D call: TRBD1 (6 bases). With 4 bases removed from V and 8 bases from J, the gap between germline ends came to 9 bases. This CDR3 region has 12 residues. From germline, CDR1 is SEHNR and CDR2 FQNEAQ (reference sequence). The DNA of the CDR3 is TGTGCCAGCAGCTCGAGGGGGTATGAGCAGTTCTTC. This gives the protein CASSSRGYEQFF.

This clone came up a few times. The chain combines TRBV5-5 with TRBJ1-4; 8 nucleotides align to TRBD1. CDR3 length equals 17 residues. Unmatched junction bases numbered 16, after V lost 5 bases and J lost 7 bases. Germline V lookup: CDR1 SGHKS, CDR2 YYEKEE (reference sequence). CDR3 residues: CASSQRQGTRVGEKLFF. In DNA form, the CDR3 reads TGTGCCAGCAGTCAACGACAGGGGACAAGGGTTGGTGAAAAACTGTTTTTT.

The V and J genes are TRBV2 and TRBJ1-3, with no clear D. Germline lookup yields CDR1 SNHLY and CDR2 FYNNEI. Trimming cost V 8 bases and J 8 bases, with 13 bases left between them. The CDR3 has 12 residues. The CDR3 loop reads CASSPTRDTIYF. The CDR3 region has the DNA TGTGCCAGCTCCCCGACTCGGGACACCATATATTTT.

This chain uses TRBV6-5 with TRBJ2-7, with TRBD2 as a possible D gene (5 bases). V was pared by 6 bases and J by 3 bases, with 12 bases between. Germline V CDR1 and CDR2: MNHEY, SVGAGI. This CDR3 comprises 13 residues. CDR3 DNA: TGTGCCAGCAGGGGCGGGTCGCTCTACGAGCAGTACTTC. Translating it yields CASRGGSLYEQYF.

This clone has more than one count but fewer than ten. This chain connects TRBV9 to TRBJ1-1, with 7 bases identical to TRBD1. Germline CDR1 is SGDLS and CDR2 is YYNGEE. The CDR3 length is 18 residues. J lost 5 bases, V lost 3 bases, and 19 bases had no gene match. The CDR3 loop is CASSARLIPGGKGTEAFF. DNA for the CDR3: TGTGCCAGCAGCGCGAGGTTAATTCCAGGGGGTAAGGGGACTGAAGCTTTCTTT.

This clone has just one count. The V call is TRBV5-1, the J call TRBJ2-3; 10 nucleotides line up with TRBD2. Losses at the gene ends were 4 bases for V and 5 bases for J; bases not matched to a gene: 7. This CDR3 spans 15 amino acids. Germline CDR1 and CDR2: SGHRS and YFSETQ. The DNA of the CDR3 is TGCGCCAGCAGCCTAGCGGGAGTTTTGATAGATACGCAGTATTTT. Translation gives CASSLAGVLIDTQYF.

The chain links TRBV30 to TRBJ1-5; 9 bases agree with TRBD1. Germline-derived CDR1 and CDR2 are GTSNPN and SVGIG (reference sequence). This CDR3 region has 14 residues. The V gene end was trimmed by 5 bases and the J gene end by 5 bases; junction bases not matched to a gene: 7. The CDR3 spells CAWSGTGRYQPQHF. In DNA, the CDR3 is TGTGCCTGGTCCGGGACAGGGAGGTATCAGCCCCAGCATTTT.

The chain carries TRBV28 and TRBJ2-4, with D possibly matching TRBD2 (6 bases). The germline V and J ends were trimmed by 5 bases and 0 bases, with 17 bases remaining between them. The germline gives CDR1 MDHEN, CDR2 SYDVKM. The CDR3 has 17 amino acids. CDR3: CASSPGPSGLAKNIQYF. CDR3 nucleotides: TGTGCCAGCAGTCCGGGACCAAGCGGGCTAGCCAAAAACATTCAGTACTTC.

The rearrangement links TRBV29-1 to TRBJ2-7, with D uncertain. The germline V gene has CDR1 SQVTM and CDR2 ANQGSEA. The CDR3 length is 13 residues. V dropped 6 bases and J dropped 0 bases, with 12 bases sitting between them. The CDR3 loop reads CSVRSGYSYEQYF. In nucleotides, the CDR3 is TGCAGCGTAAGGTCGGGTTACTCCTACGAGCAGTACTTC.